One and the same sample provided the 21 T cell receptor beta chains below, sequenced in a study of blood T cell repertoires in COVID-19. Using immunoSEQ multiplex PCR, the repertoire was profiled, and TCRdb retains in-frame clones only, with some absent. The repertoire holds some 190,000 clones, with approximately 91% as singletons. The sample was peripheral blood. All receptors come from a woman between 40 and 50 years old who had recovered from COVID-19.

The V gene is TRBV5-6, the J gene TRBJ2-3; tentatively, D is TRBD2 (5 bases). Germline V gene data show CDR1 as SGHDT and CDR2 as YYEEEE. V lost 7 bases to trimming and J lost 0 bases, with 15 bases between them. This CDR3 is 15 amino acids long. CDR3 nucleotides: TGTGCCAGCGGACGGCAGCGGCTCAGCACAGATACGCAGTATTTT. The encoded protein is CASGRQRLSTDTQYF.

CDR3 residues: CASSDLKVSGLDRRNQPQHF. The CDR3 DNA sequence: TGTGCCAGCAGTGATCTGAAGGTTAGTGGATTGGACAGGAGAAATCAGCCCCAGCATTTT. The gene calls are TRBV2 and TRBJ1-5, with 7 bases fitting TRBD1. Trimming removed 3 bases from V and 4 bases from J; junction bases left unmatched: 21. This CDR3 comprises 20 residues. Germline-derived CDR1 and CDR2 are SNHLY and FYNNEI.

CDR3 loop: CASSPRLRSSSYNEQFF. The CDR3 coding sequence is TGTGCCAGCAGCCCGAGGCTAAGGAGTAGTTCCTACAATGAGCAGTTCTTC. The V gene is TRBV7-7, the J gene TRBJ2-1, with unresolved D. This CDR3 is 17 amino acids long. Germline values: CDR1 SSHAT, CDR2 FNYEAQ (reference sequence). Trimming removed 5 bases at V and 1 base at J, with 18 bases between.

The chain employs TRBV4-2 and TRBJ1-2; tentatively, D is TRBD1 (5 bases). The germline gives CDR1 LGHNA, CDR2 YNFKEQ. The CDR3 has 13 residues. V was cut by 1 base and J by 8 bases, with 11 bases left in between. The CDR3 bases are TGTGCCAGCAGCCAAGGGTTGCGGGACGGCTACACCTTC. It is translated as CASSQGLRDGYTF.

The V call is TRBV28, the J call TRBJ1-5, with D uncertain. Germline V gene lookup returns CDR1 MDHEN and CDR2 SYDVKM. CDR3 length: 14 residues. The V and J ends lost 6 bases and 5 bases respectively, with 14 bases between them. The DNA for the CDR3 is TGTGCCAGCAGCCACCCCGCGGAGTATCAGCCCCAGCATTTT. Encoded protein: CASSHPAEYQPQHF.

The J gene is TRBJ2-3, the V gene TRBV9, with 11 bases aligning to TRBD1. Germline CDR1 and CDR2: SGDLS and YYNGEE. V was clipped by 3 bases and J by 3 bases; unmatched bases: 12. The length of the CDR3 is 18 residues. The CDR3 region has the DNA TGTGCCAGCAGCGCGACGGGAGGGACAGGGGGTATAACAGATACGCAGTATTTT. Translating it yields CASSATGGTGGITDTQYF.

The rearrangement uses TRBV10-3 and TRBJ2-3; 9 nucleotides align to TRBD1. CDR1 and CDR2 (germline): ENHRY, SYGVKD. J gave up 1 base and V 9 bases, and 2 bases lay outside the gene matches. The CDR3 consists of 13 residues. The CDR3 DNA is TGTGCCATTGGGACAGGGCGCACAGATACGCAGTATTTT. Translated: CAIGTGRTDTQYF.

The CDR3 loop reads CSGRTSGYNEQFF. CDR3 coding DNA: TGCAGCGGCCGGACTAGCGGCTACAATGAGCAGTTCTTC. The V call is TRBV29-1, the J call TRBJ2-1, with 10 bases fitting TRBD2. V lost 7 bases to trimming and J lost 3 bases; unmatched junction nucleotides: 3. The germline V gene has CDR1 SQVTM and CDR2 ANQGSEA. The CDR3 is 13 residues long.

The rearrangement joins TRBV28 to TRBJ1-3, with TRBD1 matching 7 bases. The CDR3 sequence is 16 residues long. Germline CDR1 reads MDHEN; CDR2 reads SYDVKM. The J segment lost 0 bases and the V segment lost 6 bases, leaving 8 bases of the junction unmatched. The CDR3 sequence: CASREQGLVSGNTIYF. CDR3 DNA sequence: TGTGCCAGCAGGGAACAGGGGCTTGTCTCTGGAAACACCATATATTTT.

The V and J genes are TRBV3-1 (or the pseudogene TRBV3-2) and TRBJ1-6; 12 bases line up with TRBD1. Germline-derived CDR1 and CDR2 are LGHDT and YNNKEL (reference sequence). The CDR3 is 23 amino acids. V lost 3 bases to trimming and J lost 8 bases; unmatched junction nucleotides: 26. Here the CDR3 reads CASSHSRDRESGMGTGGYSPLHF. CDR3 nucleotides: TGTGCCAGCAGCCATAGCCGGGACAGGGAAAGCGGGATGGGGACAGGGGGCTATTCACCCCTCCACTTT.

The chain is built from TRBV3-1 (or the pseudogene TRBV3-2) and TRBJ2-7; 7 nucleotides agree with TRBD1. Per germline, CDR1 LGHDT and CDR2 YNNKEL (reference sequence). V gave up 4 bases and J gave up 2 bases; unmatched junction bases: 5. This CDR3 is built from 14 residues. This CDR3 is CASSRDRAAYEQYF. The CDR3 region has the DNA TGTGCCAGCAGCCGCGACAGGGCTGCCTACGAGCAGTACTTC.

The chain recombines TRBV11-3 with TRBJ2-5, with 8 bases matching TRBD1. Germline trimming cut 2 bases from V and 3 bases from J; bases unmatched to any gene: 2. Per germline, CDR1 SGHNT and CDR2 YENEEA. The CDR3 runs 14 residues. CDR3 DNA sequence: TGTGCCAGCAGCTTACACAGGGGGGAAGAGACCCAGTACTTC. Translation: CASSLHRGEETQYF.

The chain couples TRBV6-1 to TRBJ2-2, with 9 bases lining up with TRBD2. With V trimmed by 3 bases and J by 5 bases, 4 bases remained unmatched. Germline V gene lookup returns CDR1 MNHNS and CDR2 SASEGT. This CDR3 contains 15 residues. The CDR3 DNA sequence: TGTGCCAGCAGTGAGGGACTAGCCTTTACCGGGGAGCTGTTTTTT. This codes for CASSEGLAFTGELFF.

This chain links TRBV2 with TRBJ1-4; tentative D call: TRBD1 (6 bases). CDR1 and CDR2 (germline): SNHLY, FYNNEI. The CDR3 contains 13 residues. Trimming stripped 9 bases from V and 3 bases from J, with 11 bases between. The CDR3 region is CARSDSSNEKLFF. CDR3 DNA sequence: TGTGCCAGGTCGGACAGCTCTAATGAAAAACTGTTTTTT.

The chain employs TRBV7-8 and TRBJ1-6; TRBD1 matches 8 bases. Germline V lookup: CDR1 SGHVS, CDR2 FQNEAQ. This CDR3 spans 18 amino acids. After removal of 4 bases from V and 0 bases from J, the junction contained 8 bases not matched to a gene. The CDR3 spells CASSSPWTGSSYNSPLHF. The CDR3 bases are TGTGCCAGCAGCTCCCCTTGGACAGGGAGCTCCTATAATTCACCCCTCCACTTT.

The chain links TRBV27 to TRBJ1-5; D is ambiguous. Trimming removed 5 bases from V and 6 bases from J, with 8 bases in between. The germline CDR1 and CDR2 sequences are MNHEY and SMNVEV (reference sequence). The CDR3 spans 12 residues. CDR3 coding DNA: TGTGCCAGCAGTCCTACGGGTCAGCCCCAGCATTTT. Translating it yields CASSPTGQPQHF.

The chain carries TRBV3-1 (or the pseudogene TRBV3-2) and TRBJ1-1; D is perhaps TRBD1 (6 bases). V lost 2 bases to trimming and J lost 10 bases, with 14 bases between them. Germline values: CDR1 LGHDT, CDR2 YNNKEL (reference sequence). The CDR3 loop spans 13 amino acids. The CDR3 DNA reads TGTGCCAGCAGCCAAAACAGGGTTTGGGGAGCTTTCTTT. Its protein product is CASSQNRVWGAFF.

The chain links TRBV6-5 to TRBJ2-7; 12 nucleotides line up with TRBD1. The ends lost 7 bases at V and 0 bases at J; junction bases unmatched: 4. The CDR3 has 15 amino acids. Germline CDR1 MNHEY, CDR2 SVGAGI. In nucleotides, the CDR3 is TGTGCCAGCAAACCGGGACAGGGGGCCTCCTACGAGCAGTACTTC. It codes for CASKPGQGASYEQYF.

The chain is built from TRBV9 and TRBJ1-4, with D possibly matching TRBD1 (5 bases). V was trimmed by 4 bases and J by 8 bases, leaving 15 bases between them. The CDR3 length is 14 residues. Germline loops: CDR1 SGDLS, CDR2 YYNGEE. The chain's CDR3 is CASSLSGVREKLFF. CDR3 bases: TGTGCCAGCAGCCTCTCGGGGGTACGGGAAAAACTGTTTTTT.

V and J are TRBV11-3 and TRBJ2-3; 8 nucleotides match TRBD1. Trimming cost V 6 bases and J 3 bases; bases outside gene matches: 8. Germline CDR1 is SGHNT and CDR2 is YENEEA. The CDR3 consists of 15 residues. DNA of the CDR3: TGTGCCAGCAGATCTGGACAGGGAGAGACAGATACGCAGTATTTT. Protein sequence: CASRSGQGETDTQYF. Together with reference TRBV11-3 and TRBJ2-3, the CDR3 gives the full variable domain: EAGVVQSPRYKIIEKKQPVAFWCNPISGHNTLYWYLQNLGQGPELLIRYENEEAVDDSQLPKDRFSAERLKGVDSTLKIQPAELGDSAVYLCASRSGQGETDTQYFGPGTRLTVL.

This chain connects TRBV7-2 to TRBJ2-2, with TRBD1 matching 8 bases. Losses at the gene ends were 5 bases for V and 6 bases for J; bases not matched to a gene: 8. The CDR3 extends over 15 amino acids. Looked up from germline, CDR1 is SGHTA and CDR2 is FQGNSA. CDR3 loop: CASSLDRVHSGELFF. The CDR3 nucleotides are TGTGCCAGCAGCCTGGACAGGGTGCATTCCGGGGAGCTGTTTTTT.